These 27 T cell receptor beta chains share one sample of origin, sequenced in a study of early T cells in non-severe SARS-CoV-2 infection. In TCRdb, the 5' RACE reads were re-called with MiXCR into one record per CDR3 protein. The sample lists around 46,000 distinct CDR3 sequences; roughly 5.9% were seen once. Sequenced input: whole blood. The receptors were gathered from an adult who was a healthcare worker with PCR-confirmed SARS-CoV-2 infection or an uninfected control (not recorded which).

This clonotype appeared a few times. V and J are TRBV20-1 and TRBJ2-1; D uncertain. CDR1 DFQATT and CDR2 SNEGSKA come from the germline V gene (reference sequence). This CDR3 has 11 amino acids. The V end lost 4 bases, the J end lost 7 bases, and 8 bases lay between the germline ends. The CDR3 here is CSATPSNEQFF. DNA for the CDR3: TGCAGTGCTACCCCATCGAATGAGCAGTTCTTC.

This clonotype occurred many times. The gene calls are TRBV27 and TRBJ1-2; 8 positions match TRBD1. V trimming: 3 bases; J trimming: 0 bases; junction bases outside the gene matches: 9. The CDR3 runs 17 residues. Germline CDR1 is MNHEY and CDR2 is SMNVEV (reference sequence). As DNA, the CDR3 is TGTGCCAGCAGTTTCCAGGGGACAGGAATTACTAACTATGGCTACACCTTC. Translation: CASSFQGTGITNYGYTF.

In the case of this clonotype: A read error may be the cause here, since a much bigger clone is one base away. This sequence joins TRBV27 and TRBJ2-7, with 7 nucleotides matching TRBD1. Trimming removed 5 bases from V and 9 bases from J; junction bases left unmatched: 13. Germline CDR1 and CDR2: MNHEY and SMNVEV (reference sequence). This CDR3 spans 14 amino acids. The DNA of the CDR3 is TGTGCCAGCAGTGCCCTGGACAGGACAGGCATGCAGTACTTC. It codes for CASSALDRTGMQYF.

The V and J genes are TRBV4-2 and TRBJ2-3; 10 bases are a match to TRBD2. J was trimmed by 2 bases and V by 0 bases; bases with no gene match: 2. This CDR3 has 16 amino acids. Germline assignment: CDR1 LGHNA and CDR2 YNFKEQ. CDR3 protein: CASSQDGLADTDTQYF. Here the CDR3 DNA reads TGTGCCAGCAGCCAAGACGGACTAGCGGACACAGATACGCAGTATTTT.

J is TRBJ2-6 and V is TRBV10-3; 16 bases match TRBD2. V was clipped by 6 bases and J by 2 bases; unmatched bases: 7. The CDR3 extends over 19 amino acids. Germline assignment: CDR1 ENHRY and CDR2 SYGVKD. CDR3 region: CAIRRGTSGRAPGANVLTF. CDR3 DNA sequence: TGTGCCATCAGACGTGGGACTAGCGGGAGGGCCCCTGGGGCCAACGTCCTGACTTTC.

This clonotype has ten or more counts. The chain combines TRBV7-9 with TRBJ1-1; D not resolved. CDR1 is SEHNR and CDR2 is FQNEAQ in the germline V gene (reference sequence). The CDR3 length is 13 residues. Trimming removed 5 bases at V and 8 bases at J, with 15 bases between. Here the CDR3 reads CASSPTRVTEAFF. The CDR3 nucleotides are TGTGCCAGCAGCCCTACGAGGGTTACGGAAGCTTTCTTT.

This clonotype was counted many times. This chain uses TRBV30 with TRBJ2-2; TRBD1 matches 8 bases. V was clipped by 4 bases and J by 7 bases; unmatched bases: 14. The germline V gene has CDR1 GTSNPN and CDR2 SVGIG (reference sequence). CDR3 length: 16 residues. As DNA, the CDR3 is TGTGCCTGGAAACTACTCGGACAGGGAGGCGGCGGGGAGCTGTTTTTT. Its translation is CAWKLLGQGGGGELFF.

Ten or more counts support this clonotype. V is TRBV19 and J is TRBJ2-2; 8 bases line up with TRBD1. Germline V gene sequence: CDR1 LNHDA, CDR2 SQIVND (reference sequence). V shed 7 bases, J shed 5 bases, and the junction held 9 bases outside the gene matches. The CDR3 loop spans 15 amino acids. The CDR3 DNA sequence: TGTGCCAGTACCCCGACAGGGGTCTGGACCGGGGAGCTGTTTTTT. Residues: CASTPTGVWTGELFF.

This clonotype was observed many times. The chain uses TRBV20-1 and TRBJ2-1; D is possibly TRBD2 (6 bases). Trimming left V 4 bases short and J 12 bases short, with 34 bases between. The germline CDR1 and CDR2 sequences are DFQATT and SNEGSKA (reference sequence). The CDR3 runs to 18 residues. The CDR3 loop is CSAMPGSGDVLRGRGQFF. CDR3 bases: TGCAGTGCTATGCCGGGGAGTGGAGATGTTTTGCGGGGAAGGGGGCAGTTCTTC.

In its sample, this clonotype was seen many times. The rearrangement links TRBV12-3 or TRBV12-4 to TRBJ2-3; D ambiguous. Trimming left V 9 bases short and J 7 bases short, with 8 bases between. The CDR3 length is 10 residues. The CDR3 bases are TGTGCCAGTAGAGGAAATACGCAGTATTTT. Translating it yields CASRGNTQYF.

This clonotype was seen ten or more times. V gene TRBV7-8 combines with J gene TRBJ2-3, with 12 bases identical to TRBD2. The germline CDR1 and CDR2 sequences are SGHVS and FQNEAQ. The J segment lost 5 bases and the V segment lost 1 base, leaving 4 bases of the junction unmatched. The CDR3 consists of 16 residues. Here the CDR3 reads CASSLVRTSGIDTQYF. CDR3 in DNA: TGTGCCAGCAGCTTAGTGCGGACTAGCGGGATAGATACGCAGTATTTT.

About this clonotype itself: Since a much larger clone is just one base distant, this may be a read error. The chain's CDR3 is CTWSVSVGGPQETQYF. The CDR3 region has the DNA TGTACCTGGAGTGTCTCGGTTGGCGGGCCCCAAGAGACCCAGTACTTC. The chain joins TRBV30 to TRBJ2-5; tentatively, D is TRBD2 (5 bases). This CDR3 spans 16 amino acids. CDR1 and CDR2 (germline): GTSNPN, SVGIG (reference sequence).

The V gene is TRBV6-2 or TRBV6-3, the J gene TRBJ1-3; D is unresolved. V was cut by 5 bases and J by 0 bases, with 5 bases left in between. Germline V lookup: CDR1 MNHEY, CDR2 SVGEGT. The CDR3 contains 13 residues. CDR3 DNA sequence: TGTGCCAGCAGTCGCGGCTCTGGAAACACCATATATTTT. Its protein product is CASSRGSGNTIYF.

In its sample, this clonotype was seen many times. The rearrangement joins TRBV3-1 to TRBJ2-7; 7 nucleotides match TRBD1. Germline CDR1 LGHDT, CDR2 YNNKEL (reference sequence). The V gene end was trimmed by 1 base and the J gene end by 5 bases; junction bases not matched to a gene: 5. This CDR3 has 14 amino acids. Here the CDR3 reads CASSQGYRGDEQYF. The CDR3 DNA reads TGTGCCAGCAGCCAAGGCTACAGGGGAGACGAGCAGTACTTC.

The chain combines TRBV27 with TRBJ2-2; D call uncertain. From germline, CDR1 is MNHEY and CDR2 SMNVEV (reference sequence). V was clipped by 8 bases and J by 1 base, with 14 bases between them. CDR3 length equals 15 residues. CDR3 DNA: TGTGCCAGCGCGATGGCCCAGCGGAACACCGGGGAGCTGTTTTTT. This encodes CASAMAQRNTGELFF.

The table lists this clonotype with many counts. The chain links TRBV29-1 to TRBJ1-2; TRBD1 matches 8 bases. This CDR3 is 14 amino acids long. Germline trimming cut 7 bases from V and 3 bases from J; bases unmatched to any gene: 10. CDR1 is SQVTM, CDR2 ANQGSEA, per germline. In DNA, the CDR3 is TGCAGCGCCACCGGCAGGGGGCGCGACTATGGCTACACCTTC. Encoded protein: CSATGRGRDYGYTF.

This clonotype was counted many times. In nucleotides, the CDR3 is TGTGCCAGCAATCGGGGTTGGATGAACACTGAAGCTTTCTTT. Amino acid sequence: CASNRGWMNTEAFF. The chain uses TRBV2 and TRBJ1-1; D is ambiguous. The CDR3 extends over 14 amino acids. Germline V gene lookup returns CDR1 SNHLY and CDR2 FYNNEI. V was clipped by 7 bases and J by 0 bases, with 12 bases between them.

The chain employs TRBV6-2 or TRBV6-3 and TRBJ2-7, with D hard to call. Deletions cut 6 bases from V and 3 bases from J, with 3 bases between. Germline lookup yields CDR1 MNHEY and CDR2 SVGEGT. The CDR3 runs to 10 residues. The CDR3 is CASRGYEQYF. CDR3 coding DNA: TGTGCCAGCAGGGGCTACGAGCAGTACTTC.

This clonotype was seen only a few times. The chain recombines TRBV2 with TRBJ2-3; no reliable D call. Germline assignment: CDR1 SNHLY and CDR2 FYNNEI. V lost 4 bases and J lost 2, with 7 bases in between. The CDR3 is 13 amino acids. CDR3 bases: TGTGCCAGCAGTGGTCGGAACACAGATACGCAGTATTTT. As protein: CASSGRNTDTQYF.

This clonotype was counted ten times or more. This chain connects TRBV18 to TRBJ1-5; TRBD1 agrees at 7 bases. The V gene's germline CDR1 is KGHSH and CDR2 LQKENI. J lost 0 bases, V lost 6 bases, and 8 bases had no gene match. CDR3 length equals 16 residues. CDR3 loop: CASSDDRAYSNQPQHF. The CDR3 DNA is TGTGCCAGCTCCGATGACAGGGCTTATAGCAATCAGCCCCAGCATTTT.

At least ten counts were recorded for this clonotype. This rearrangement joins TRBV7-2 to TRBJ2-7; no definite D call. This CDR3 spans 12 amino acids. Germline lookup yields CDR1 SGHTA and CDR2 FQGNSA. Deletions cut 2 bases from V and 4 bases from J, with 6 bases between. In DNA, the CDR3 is TGTGCCAGCAGCTTATCCGATTACGAGCAGTACTTC. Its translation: CASSLSDYEQYF.

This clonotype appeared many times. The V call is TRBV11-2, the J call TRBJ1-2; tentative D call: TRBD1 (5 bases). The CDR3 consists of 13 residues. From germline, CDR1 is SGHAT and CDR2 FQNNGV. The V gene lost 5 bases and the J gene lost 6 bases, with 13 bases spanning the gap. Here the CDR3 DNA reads TGTGCCAGCAGCCTAGGACAAACCGATGGCTACACCTTC. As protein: CASSLGQTDGYTF.

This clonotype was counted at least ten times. The CDR3 region is CASSIRASPIYEQYF. CDR3 coding DNA: TGTGCCAGCAGCATCCGGGCCTCCCCCATCTACGAGCAGTACTTC. The rearrangement uses TRBV7-6 and TRBJ2-7; the D is unclear. This CDR3 comprises 15 residues. Per germline, CDR1 SGHVS and CDR2 FNYEAQ. Between the trimmed V and J ends, which lost 5 bases and 3 bases, there was a span of 17 bases.

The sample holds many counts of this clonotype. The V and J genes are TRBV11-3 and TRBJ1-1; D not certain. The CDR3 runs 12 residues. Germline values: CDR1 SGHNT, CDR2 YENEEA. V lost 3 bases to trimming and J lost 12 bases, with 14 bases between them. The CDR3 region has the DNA TGTGCCAGCAGCTTCAATCTCGGGCAGACTTTCTTT. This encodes CASSFNLGQTFF.

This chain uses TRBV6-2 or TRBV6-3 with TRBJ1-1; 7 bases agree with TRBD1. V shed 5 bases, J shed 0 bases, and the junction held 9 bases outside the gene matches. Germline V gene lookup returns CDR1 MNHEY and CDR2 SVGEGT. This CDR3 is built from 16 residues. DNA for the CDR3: TGTGCCAGCAGTAATTACCTTGGGACAGTGAACACTGAAGCTTTCTTT. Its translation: CASSNYLGTVNTEAFF.

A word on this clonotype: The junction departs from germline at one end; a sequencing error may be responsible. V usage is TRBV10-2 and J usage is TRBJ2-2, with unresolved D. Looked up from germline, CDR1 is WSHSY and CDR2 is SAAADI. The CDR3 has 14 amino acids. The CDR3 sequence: CASRPLLNTRELFF. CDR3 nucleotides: TGCGCCAGCAGGCCCCTGTTGAACACCAGGGAGCTGTTTTTT.

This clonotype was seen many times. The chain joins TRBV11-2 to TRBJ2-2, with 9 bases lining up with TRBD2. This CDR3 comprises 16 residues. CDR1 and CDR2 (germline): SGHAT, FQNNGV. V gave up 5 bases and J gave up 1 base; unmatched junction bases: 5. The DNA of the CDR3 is TGTGCCAGCAGCGCATCTAGCGGGAAGAACACCGGGGAGCTGTTTTTT. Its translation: CASSASSGKNTGELFF.